The clone carrying this T cell receptor (beta chain) has at least ten counts. What it recognizes is unknown. The sample originates from a study of T cell repertoires in cytomegalovirus infection. Study-level background: Both a matching HLA type and CMV infection were indicated by public TCR beta signatures. Study-wide findings and caveats: Predominance within the ex vivo response was attributable to HLA-C-restricted CMV-specific TCR beta clonotypes. Cumulative frequency of public TCR beta families picked out carriers of CMV plus the relevant HLA.

TCRdb reprocessed the reads via MiXCR and lists one record per CDR3 protein. The sample comprises approximately 250,000 distinct CDR3 sequences, roughly 10% of which are singletons, and around 16% rests with the top ten. The sequencing input was PBMCs. This sequence originates from a human donor in good health (CMV status not recorded). Some clones in this sample may be carry-over from other donors' samples.

The CDR3 sequence: CATSRGDVGPDTQYF. The CDR3 region has the DNA TGTGCCACCAGCAGGGGCGACGTGGGTCCAGATACGCAGTATTTT. This chain links TRBV15 with TRBJ2-3; D is unresolved. CDR3 length equals 15 residues. V was clipped by 3 bases and J by 4 bases, with 14 bases between them. Germline CDR1 LNHNV, CDR2 YYDKDF (reference sequence). The whole variable domain, filled in from reference TRBV15 and TRBJ2-3, reads DAMVIQNPRYQVTQFGKPVTLSCSQTLNHNVMYWYQQKSSQAPKLLFHYYDKDFNNEADTPDNFQSRRPNTSFCFLDIRSPGLGDTAMYLCATSRGDVGPDTQYFGPGTRLTVL.